What follows is one T cell receptor (beta chain) and its context. The antigen is undetermined. This sample was taken from a study of T cell responses to AZD1222 COVID-19 vaccine. Sequencing used immunoSEQ multiplex PCR; TCRdb keeps in-frame clones, though not all of them. The sample yields 130,000 to 150,000 clones, roughly 90% seen once. Overall study results and limits: Dominant CD4 TCR responses targeted spike regions 160-218 and 743-854. Most donors were white British and more were female, and clonal diversity was possibly underestimated.

The germline V gene encodes CDR1 WNHNN and CDR2 SYGVQD (reference sequence). Deletions cut 0 bases from V and 4 bases from J, with 12 bases between. The CDR3 has 15 residues. V usage is TRBV10-1 and J usage is TRBJ1-1; no clear D gene. This specimen consisted of peripheral blood, obtained 28 days after the second AZD1222 dose. The TCR originated in an adult who received the AZD1222 COVID-19 vaccine. The CDR3 bases are TGCGCCAGCAGTGAGTCTAGTGTGGGGATCACTGAAGCTTTCTTT. Amino acids: CASSESSVGITEAFF.